This passage covers 8 T cell receptor beta chains from one sample sequenced in a study of metastatic and nonmetastatic thyroid tumors (dated by TCRdb to the early 2020s). Receptor libraries were prepared by PCR. Reads for this sample came from an Illumina HiSeq 4000. TCRdb passed the public sequencing reads through fastp at Q25 and MiXCR, retaining productive beta sequences. The sample includes about 28,000 clones, with around a quarter observed a single time. The ten largest clones take up roughly 15% of the sample. None of the patients had been given any treatment before thyroid surgery. The sample comprised blood. All receptors come from a female donor with papillary thyroid cancer or a benign thyroid nodule (not recorded which). Some clones in this sample may be carry-over from other donors' samples.

This clone is termed medium-sized. The gene calls are TRBV27 and TRBJ1-1, with unresolved D. CDR1 and CDR2 from the germline V gene are MNHEY and SMNVEV (reference sequence). V was pared by 2 bases and J by 0 bases, with 10 bases between. CDR3 length: 15 amino acids. The DNA for the CDR3 is TGTGCCAGCAGTTTAAGTGCGGGCCTGAACACTGAAGCTTTCTTT. Residues: CASSLSAGLNTEAFF.

This chain links TRBV30 with TRBJ2-7, with D hard to call. The ends were cut back, 4 bases at V and 5 bases at J, with 12 bases in the middle. The CDR3 consists of 12 residues. Germline loops: CDR1 GTSNPN, CDR2 SVGIG (reference sequence). The CDR3, as DNA: TGTGCCTGGAACCTTTATCGGGACGAGCAGTACTTC. This encodes CAWNLYRDEQYF.

The chain combines TRBV7-2 with TRBJ1-2; 7 nucleotides match TRBD1. The CDR3 extends over 17 amino acids. With V trimmed by 4 bases and J by 1 base, 12 bases remained unmatched. Looked up from germline, CDR1 is SGHTA and CDR2 is FQGNSA. In DNA, the CDR3 is TGTGCCAGCAGCTCAGCGAAGGGGGCGCCTCGTAACTATGGCTACACCTTC. Amino acids: CASSSAKGAPRNYGYTF.

V usage is TRBV2 and J usage is TRBJ2-3, with 12 bases matching TRBD2. There are 19 residues in the CDR3. Losses at the gene ends were 0 bases for V and 1 base for J; bases not matched to a gene: 8. Looked up from germline, CDR1 is SNHLY and CDR2 is FYNNEI. The chain's CDR3 is CASSEAGLAGAAGTDTQYF. DNA for the CDR3: TGTGCCAGCAGTGAAGCGGGACTAGCGGGCGCCGCTGGCACAGATACGCAGTATTTT.

J is TRBJ1-4 and V is TRBV9, with 8 bases fitting TRBD1. The CDR3 consists of 16 residues. V trimming: 0 bases; J trimming: 3 bases; junction bases outside the gene matches: 4. CDR1 and CDR2 (germline): SGDLS, YYNGEE. CDR3 protein: CASSVGQGTANEKLFF. CDR3 nucleotides: TGTGCCAGCAGCGTAGGACAGGGGACGGCTAATGAAAAACTGTTTTTT.

V is TRBV28 and J is TRBJ2-7; the match to TRBD1 covers 9 bases. CDR1 is MDHEN, CDR2 SYDVKM, per germline. With V trimmed by 7 bases and J by 5 bases, 12 bases remained unmatched. CDR3 length: 15 residues. The CDR3, as DNA: TGTGCCAGCACCAGAAATCCGGGACAGGGCGACGAGCAGTACTTC. This gives the protein CASTRNPGQGDEQYF.

At least ten counts were recorded for this clone. The CDR3 sequence: CASRAGGKDTQYF. As DNA, the CDR3 is TGCGCCAGCAGGGCCGGGGGTAAAGATACGCAGTATTTT. This chain links TRBV10-1 with TRBJ2-3, with D possibly TRBD2 on 6 matching bases. Between the trimmed V and J ends, which lost 6 bases and 5 bases, there was a span of 12 bases. Per germline, CDR1 WNHNN and CDR2 SYGVQD (reference sequence). The CDR3 runs 13 residues.

This clone was recorded a few times. This chain uses TRBV28 with TRBJ2-7; the match to TRBD2 covers 11 bases. The CDR3 spans 18 residues. The V segment lost 2 bases and the J segment 2 bases; nucleotides outside the gene matches: 11. Germline loops: CDR1 MDHEN, CDR2 SYDVKM. The CDR3 region is CASSLGLAGGTIPYEQYF. Written as DNA, the CDR3 is TGTGCCAGCAGTTTAGGTCTAGCGGGGGGCACGATTCCCTACGAGCAGTACTTC.